This note documents a single T cell receptor beta chain sequence. The table lists this clonotype with a few counts. It has no known antigen specificity. One base away there is no much larger clone; base qualities are not given. The data derive from a study of human T cells and chemical hapten exposure (dated by TCRdb to the early 2020s). Regarding the complete study: For sensitization, 2% DPC in acetone was applied to a 2 cm by 2 cm area of upper inner arm skin. Throughout the roughly 23-week study period, patients were also given weekly therapeutic DPC doses on the scalp. Patch testing was done on the upper back using Finn chambers containing 0.01% DPC, and results were scored after 6 days according to International Contact Dermatitis Research Group standards. The mostly female patient cohort included alopecia areata with under or over 50% scalp involvement, alopecia totalis and alopecia universalis. Libraries were combined into a pool for sequencing, and differences in TCR yield between samples came mainly from small differences in library volumes within the pool. This study followed changes in the peripheral blood TCR repertoire in vivo during primary and secondary sensitization of alopecia patients to the hapten diphenylcyclopropenone (DPC). Blood samples were taken from patients before sensitization (week 0) and at 2, 6 and about 24 weeks after DPC sensitization. Some 29 alopecia patients provided blood for TCR sequencing at one to four time points (pre-sensitization, 2, 6 and 24 weeks).

Beyond this particular receptor, the publication reports: Repeated subsampling changed both the strength of the expansion versus patch-test correlation and the threshold at which the correlation became significant. All patients had alopecia, a presumed autoimmune disease, so their immune response might differ from that of healthy individuals. DPC sensitization did not change the number of TCRs with a frequency above 1 in 1000, and there was no evidence of changes in global repertoire structure. The number of PT1 expanded TCRs positively correlated with patch test score, significant at thresholds 8, 16 and 32 but not 4. Expanded TCRs formed significantly more large CDR3 similarity clusters than pre-sensitization or healthy control sets, consistent with antigen-driven responses.

From its cysteine to its phenylalanine, the CDR3 spans 15 amino acids. The read is trimmed to its CDR3 DNA, 45 bases read in frame from base 1. Sequences MDHEN (CDR1) and SYDVKM (CDR2) are obtained from the germline V gene. V drops 6 bases and J drops 10 bases, leaving 19 bases in between. The time point label of this sample denotes: patch test 3, about 24 weeks after DPC sensitization. Sample treatment or condition, as interpreted from the label and publication: therapeutic diphenylcyclopropenone sensitization with weekly scalp DPC. At every patch-test visit, the blood draw took place before the patch test was put on. To be eligible, patients had to be aged 18 to 70, diagnosed with alopecia and judged suitable for DPC therapy, while pregnant patients were excluded. Total RNA was extracted from unfractionated whole blood collected in Tempus Blood RNA tubes. Library prep was done by RACE. The run used a NextSeq 500. Library preparation attached unique molecular identifiers to individual cDNA molecules for quantitative, reproducible TCR counting. For every blood RNA sample, sequencing covered both the TCR alpha and TCR beta chains. On the authors' methods: Samples had a median of roughly 87,000 TCRs, with a range from 23,224 to 690,600. V, J and CDR3 annotation of the TCR reads was performed with the Decombinator software suite. Every sample was subsampled to the same number of TCRs (28,000) for the PS versus PT1 abundance plots. TCRs were defined as expanded if absent before sensitization and observed at least eight times at the 2-week time point. TCRdb redid the processing of the public reads, applying fastp at Q25 and MiXCR, and retained in-frame beta chains. Identical CDR3 protein sequences are pooled into one entry, listed with their most common genes and DNA. V and J calls and clone size were set by TCRdb, not the authors. Across this sample there are 85,000 to 100,000 distinct CDR3 sequences, with about 28% seen only once. Over 9% of the sample is taken by the ten largest.

The sequenced sample was whole blood, obtained in connection with sensitization to the hapten diphenylcyclopropenone (DPC). The chain links TRBV28 with TRBJ1-6, with no confident D gene call. This TCR was recovered from a man aged 35 to 55 with alopecia areata. Some clones in this sample may be carry-over from other donors' samples. Read as DNA, the sequence is TGTGCCAGCAGCCCCGGTCCGGGTCGCGAATCACCCCTCCACTTT. Translated, this is CASSPGPGRESPLHF.